The 26 T cell receptor beta chains in this list originate from one sample, sequenced in a study of follicular helper T cells after annual influenza vaccination. Described time point: 2013-2014 season, 7 days after vaccination. Some clones are missing from TCRdb's copy, which holds only in-frame ones; the method was immunoSEQ multiplex PCR. In the table there are about 9,900 clones, about 80% of which are singletons. The source material was CXCR5- memory CD4+ T cells sorted from blood, sampled 7 days after influenza vaccination. The receptors derive from an adult who received the influenza vaccine.

This sequence joins TRBV7-2 and TRBJ2-3, with 9 bases fitting TRBD1. This CDR3 region has 17 residues. The germline gives CDR1 SGHTA, CDR2 FQGNSA. J was trimmed by 0 bases and V by 6 bases; bases with no gene match: 10. The CDR3 nucleotides are TGTGCCAGCAGTCCTCCAGGACAGGGGACTAGCACAGATACGCAGTATTTT. Translated: CASSPPGQGTSTDTQYF.

The genes are TRBV2 and TRBJ1-5; 10 bases line up with TRBD1. V shed 6 bases and J 2 bases; nucleotides not matched to a gene: 4. The CDR3 loop spans 15 amino acids. Germline CDR1 and CDR2: SNHLY and FYNNEI. DNA for the CDR3: TGTGCCAGCAGGATCGGGACAGGGGGCAATCAGCCCCAGCATTTT. Translated, it gives CASRIGTGGNQPQHF.

This chain links TRBV28 with TRBJ1-5, with D tentatively TRBD1 (5 bases). This CDR3 comprises 16 residues. Trimming pared 8 bases from V and 5 bases from J, leaving 22 bases between. From germline, CDR1 is MDHEN and CDR2 SYDVKM. The CDR3 nucleotides are TGTGCCAGCTCCCTTCTCCGGCAGGGCGCCCATCAGCCCCAGCATTTT. Residues: CASSLLRQGAHQPQHF.

This sequence joins TRBV19 and TRBJ2-2; a weak D match, TRBD2 (6 bases). The CDR3 spans 15 residues. V lost 1 base and J 0 bases, leaving 6 bases between the germline ends. CDR1 is LNHDA and CDR2 is SQIVND in the germline V gene (reference sequence). This CDR3 is CASSIGGANTGELFF. DNA for the CDR3: TGTGCCAGTAGTATAGGGGGGGCGAACACCGGGGAGCTGTTTTTT. The whole variable domain, remainder taken from reference TRBV19 and TRBJ2-2, is DGGITQSPKYLFRKEGQNVTLSCEQNLNHDAMYWYRQDPGQGLRLIYYSQIVNDFQKGDIAEGYSVSREKKESFPLTVTSAQKNPTAFYLCASSIGGANTGELFFGEGSRLTVL.

This clone was detected only a few times. The chain has TRBV10-3 and TRBJ1-2; 7 bases are a match to TRBD1. Unmatched junction bases numbered 7, after V lost 6 bases and J lost 3 bases. Germline CDR1 reads ENHRY; CDR2 reads SYGVKD. CDR3 length equals 14 residues. The CDR3 DNA reads TGTGCCATCAGGCCACAGGGGCTCGACTATGGCTACACCTTC. Protein product: CAIRPQGLDYGYTF.

J is TRBJ1-1 and V is TRBV19; D remains unclear. This CDR3 is 13 amino acids long. The V gene lost 3 bases and the J gene lost 5 bases, with 10 bases spanning the gap. CDR1 and CDR2 (germline): LNHDA, SQIVND (reference sequence). The CDR3 nucleotides read TGTGCCAGTAGTATCAAGGGTCGGACTGAAGCTTTCTTT. Its protein is CASSIKGRTEAFF. Supplemented by reference TRBV19 and TRBJ1-1, the full variable domain reads DGGITQSPKYLFRKEGQNVTLSCEQNLNHDAMYWYRQDPGQGLRLIYYSQIVNDFQKGDIAEGYSVSREKKESFPLTVTSAQKNPTAFYLCASSIKGRTEAFFGQGTRLTVV.

The chain recombines TRBV5-1 with TRBJ2-2; tentatively, D is TRBD2 (6 bases). Germline-derived CDR1 and CDR2 are SGHRS and YFSETQ. CDR3 size: 18 residues. V was trimmed by 1 base and J by 3 bases, leaving 19 bases between them. CDR3 residues: CASSLTTPGWGDTGELFF. In DNA form, the CDR3 reads TGCGCCAGCAGCTTGACTACACCAGGTTGGGGGGACACCGGGGAGCTGTTTTTT.

J is TRBJ2-7 and V is TRBV19, with 10 bases that match TRBD1. Germline V gene sequence: CDR1 LNHDA, CDR2 SQIVND (reference sequence). CDR3 length: 13 residues. V lost 9 bases, J lost 5 bases, and 7 bases stayed unmatched. The chain's CDR3 is CASRDRGFHEQYF. In DNA, the CDR3 is TGTGCCAGCAGGGACAGGGGATTTCACGAGCAGTACTTC.

The gene calls are TRBV15 and TRBJ1-4; TRBD1 agrees at 7 bases. With V trimmed by 2 bases and J by 5 bases, 5 bases remained unmatched. The CDR3 covers 15 residues. The V gene's germline CDR1 is LNHNV and CDR2 YYDKDF (reference sequence). This CDR3 is CATSRPGQTNEKLFF. CDR3 coding DNA: TGTGCCACCAGCAGACCGGGACAGACGAATGAAAAACTGTTTTTT.

The rearrangement uses TRBV2 and TRBJ1-5; tentatively, D is TRBD1 (5 bases). The V gene's germline CDR1 is SNHLY and CDR2 FYNNEI. V was cut by 5 bases and J by 5 bases, with 10 bases left in between. CDR3 length: 13 residues. CDR3 in amino acids: CASSLDTDQPQHF. The DNA for the CDR3 is TGTGCCAGCAGTCTGGACACGGATCAGCCCCAGCATTTT.

The J gene is TRBJ1-5, the V gene TRBV6-5; the D gene is possibly TRBD1 (6 bases). Germline V gives CDR1 MNHEY, CDR2 SVGAGI. The CDR3 spans 13 residues. V was trimmed by 6 bases and J by 3 bases, leaving 9 bases between them. The CDR3 region is CASSDRPNQPQHF. The CDR3 nucleotides read TGTGCCAGCAGCGACAGGCCCAATCAGCCCCAGCATTTT.

The chain uses TRBV29-1 and TRBJ2-5, with a tentative D call TRBD2 (6 bases). CDR1 is SQVTM, CDR2 ANQGSEA, per germline. This CDR3 is built from 13 residues. V was cut by 1 base and J by 4 bases, with 10 bases left in between. The CDR3, as DNA: TGCAGCGTTGAAGTGGTCGGGGGAGAGACCCAGTACTTC. Residues: CSVEVVGGETQYF.

The chain is built from TRBV7-2 and TRBJ2-7; D tentatively fits TRBD1 or TRBD2 (5 bases each). The CDR3 is made up of 13 amino acids. Trimming removed 5 bases from V and 3 bases from J, with 11 bases in between. Per germline, CDR1 SGHTA and CDR2 FQGNSA. In DNA form, the CDR3 reads TGTGCCAGCAGCCTGGGACCAAACTACGAGCAGTACTTC. As protein: CASSLGPNYEQYF.

The V gene is TRBV18, the J gene TRBJ2-5; 7 bases fit TRBD1. V lost 5 bases and J lost 4; bases outside the gene matches: 10. The CDR3 has 15 amino acids. CDR1 and CDR2 from the germline V gene are KGHSH and LQKENI. The CDR3 DNA follows: TGTGCCAGCTCATTCCCGGGACAGAAATTAGAGACCCAGTACTTC. Its protein product is CASSFPGQKLETQYF.

The rearrangement links TRBV4-2 to TRBJ2-5; D gene uncertain. The germline CDR1 and CDR2 sequences are LGHNA and YNFKEQ. V lost 1 base and J lost 0, with 9 bases in between. The CDR3 spans 15 residues. The chain's CDR3 is CASSQVDRNQETQYF. CDR3 sequence (DNA): TGTGCCAGCAGCCAAGTCGACCGGAACCAAGAGACCCAGTACTTC.

The chain is built from TRBV7-6 and TRBJ2-1, with 11 bases matching TRBD2. Germline values: CDR1 SGHVS, CDR2 FNYEAQ. CDR3 length equals 16 residues. The J segment lost 4 bases and the V segment lost 4 bases, leaving 6 bases of the junction unmatched. The CDR3 DNA reads as TGTGCCAGCAGCTCGCTTAGCGGGGGGGGTTACAATGAGCAGTTCTTC. Its protein product is CASSSLSGGGYNEQFF.

This chain connects TRBV28 to TRBJ2-3; a possible D gene is TRBD2 (6 bases). The germline CDR1 and CDR2 sequences are MDHEN and SYDVKM. V shed 5 bases and J shed 6 bases, with 9 bases lying between them. This CDR3 spans 12 amino acids. The CDR3 DNA sequence: TGTGCCAGCAGTCCCCGGGGGGATACGCAGTATTTT. It encodes CASSPRGDTQYF.

The chain recombines TRBV5-8 with TRBJ1-4, with D perhaps TRBD1 (5 bases). The CDR3 covers 15 residues. CDR1 SGHTS and CDR2 YDEGEE come from the germline V gene. The V end lost 4 bases, the J end lost 10 bases, and 20 bases lay between the germline ends. CDR3 amino acids: CASSPVRANGGKLFF. The CDR3 DNA reads TGTGCCAGCAGCCCGGTCAGGGCCAATGGGGGAAAACTGTTTTTT.

This clone was counted only a few times. The CDR3 DNA reads as TGTGCCAGCTCTCCTACCGGGACAGGGTTTGACGAGCAGTACTTC. It translates to CASSPTGTGFDEQYF. The chain couples TRBV6-1 to TRBJ2-7; 9 bases are shared with TRBD1. The V gene end was trimmed by 8 bases and the J gene end by 5 bases; junction bases not matched to a gene: 13. CDR1 and CDR2 from the germline V gene are MNHNS and SASEGT. The CDR3 length is 15 residues.

In its sample, this clone was seen once. The chain combines TRBV4-2 with TRBJ2-1, with 12 bases that match TRBD2. Germline CDR1 LGHNA, CDR2 YNFKEQ. V lost 4 bases and J lost 8; bases outside the gene matches: 6. The CDR3 sequence is 15 residues long. The CDR3 here is CASSPLAGGDDEQFF. In DNA, the CDR3 is TGTGCCAGCAGCCCTCTAGCGGGGGGGGACGATGAGCAGTTCTTC.

This rearrangement joins TRBV6-1 to TRBJ2-3, with D tentatively TRBD1 (5 bases). CDR3 length: 12 amino acids. V lost 4 bases, J lost 4 bases, and 6 bases lay in between. Germline CDR1 MNHNS, CDR2 SASEGT. CDR3 coding DNA: TGTGCCAGCAGTGCCAGGGCAGATACGCAGTATTTT. This sequence encodes CASSARADTQYF.

This chain links TRBV6-5 with TRBJ2-7, with D maybe TRBD1 (6 bases). V gave up 5 bases and J gave up 6 bases, with 11 bases separating them. This CDR3 region has 12 residues. Germline values: CDR1 MNHEY, CDR2 SVGAGI. This CDR3 reads CASSIQGGEQYF. The CDR3, as DNA: TGTGCCAGCAGTATACAGGGTGGCGAGCAGTACTTC.

The rearrangement uses TRBV6-5 and TRBJ1-4; no firm D call. V was cut by 7 bases and J by 0 bases, with 9 bases left in between. The CDR3 contains 14 residues. CDR1 is MNHEY and CDR2 is SVGAGI in the germline V gene. CDR3 DNA: TGTGCCAGCACCTTAACAGCAACTAATGAAAAACTGTTTTTT. Its translation is CASTLTATNEKLFF.

J is TRBJ1-4 and V is TRBV28; D is possibly TRBD1 (6 bases). The ends were cut back, 6 bases at V and 6 bases at J, with 11 bases in the middle. This CDR3 region has 13 residues. The germline V gene encodes CDR1 MDHEN and CDR2 SYDVKM. This CDR3 is CASRNNRDEKLFF. DNA for the CDR3: TGTGCCAGCAGGAATAACAGGGATGAAAAACTGTTTTTT.

The chain uses TRBV7-2 and TRBJ2-5; TRBD1 or TRBD2 may be the D gene (5 bases each). Deletions cut 5 bases from V and 7 bases from J, with 17 bases between. Germline V lookup: CDR1 SGHTA, CDR2 FQGNSA. The CDR3 totals 14 residues. This CDR3 is CASSPRGSLSTQYF. As DNA, the CDR3 is TGTGCCAGCAGCCCCCGGGGCAGTCTGTCGACCCAGTACTTC.

The chain employs TRBV18 and TRBJ2-7; no firm D call. CDR1 and CDR2 (germline): KGHSH, LQKENI. The CDR3 runs 12 residues. Trimming took off 5 bases at V and 0 bases at J, with 5 bases between the two ends. The CDR3 here is CASSSSSYEQYF. Here the CDR3 DNA reads TGTGCCAGCTCATCGAGCTCCTACGAGCAGTACTTC.